This T cell receptor beta chain was sequenced for a study of blood T cell repertoires in COVID-19. Study-wide context: Samples came from the United States, Italy and Spain, spanning acute and convalescent COVID-19. Nucleic acid was either cDNA or gDNA, and it came from T cells, B-cell-depleted T cells, or PBMCs.

Trimming at V came to 5 bases and at J to 1 base, leaving 8 bases not matched to a gene. Germline V lookup: CDR1 SGDLS, CDR2 YYNGEE. The CDR3 is made up of 15 amino acids. Repertoires were generated with immunoSEQ multiplex PCR, while TCRdb's copy carries only in-frame clones and drops some. The sample has around 130,000 clones, roughly 90% seen once. Sequencing input: peripheral blood. This TCR came from a man aged 60-69 years with COVID-19, enrolled during active disease. V gene TRBV9 combines with J gene TRBJ1-1, with 7 bases fitting TRBD1. CDR3 nucleotides: TGTGCCAGCAGATCCGGGACAGCTTCGAACACTGAAGCTTTCTTT. Its protein product is CASRSGTASNTEAFF.